This T cell receptor beta chain comes out of a study of blood T cell repertoires in COVID-19. The CDR3 covers 16 residues. V shed 6 bases and J shed 2 bases, with 18 bases lying between them. In germline, CDR1 is SGHVS, CDR2 FQNEAQ. Repertoires were generated with immunoSEQ multiplex PCR, while TCRdb's copy carries only in-frame clones and drops some. The table lists 300,000 to 400,000 clones, approximately 88% of them singletons, with 1.5% to 2% in the top ten. Material for sequencing was peripheral blood. This sequence was found in a woman in her twenties or thirties with COVID-19, enrolled during active disease. This rearrangement joins TRBV7-8 to TRBJ2-3; D perhaps matches TRBD2 (6 bases). CDR3 DNA: TGTGCCAGCAGTAAAGGGGACTTACTATACACAGATACGCAGTATTTT. Amino acid sequence: CASSKGDLLYTDTQYF.